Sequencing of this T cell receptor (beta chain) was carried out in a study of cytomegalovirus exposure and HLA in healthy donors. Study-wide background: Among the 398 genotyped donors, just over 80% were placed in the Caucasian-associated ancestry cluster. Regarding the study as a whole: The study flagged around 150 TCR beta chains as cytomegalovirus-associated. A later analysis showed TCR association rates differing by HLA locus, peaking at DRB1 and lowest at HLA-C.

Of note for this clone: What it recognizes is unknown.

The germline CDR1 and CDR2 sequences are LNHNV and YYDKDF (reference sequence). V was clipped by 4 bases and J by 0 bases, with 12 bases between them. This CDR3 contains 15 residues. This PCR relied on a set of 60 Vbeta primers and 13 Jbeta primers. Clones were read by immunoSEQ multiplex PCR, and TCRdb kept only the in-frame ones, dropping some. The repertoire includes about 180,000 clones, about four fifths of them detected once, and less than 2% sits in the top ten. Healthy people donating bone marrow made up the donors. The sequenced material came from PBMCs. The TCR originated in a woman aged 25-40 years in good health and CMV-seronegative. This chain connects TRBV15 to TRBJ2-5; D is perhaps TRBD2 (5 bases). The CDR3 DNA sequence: TGTGCCACCAGCACTGGACTGATCTACCAAGAGACCCAGTACTTC. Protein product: CATSTGLIYQETQYF.